This TCR beta chain is from a study of T cells in Graves' hyperthyroidism and ophthalmopathy (dated by TCRdb to between 2018 and 2021). About the investigation overall: Peripheral blood was sampled at the time of initial diagnosis, prior to any treatment. After blood sampling, hyperthyroidism patients were treated with methimazole at a starting dose of 30 mg daily, and ophthalmopathy patients were treated with high-dose intravenous methylprednisolone. TCR Vbeta CDR3 sequencing of fewer than 150 peripheral blood samples (about 45 ophthalmopathy, over 70 hyperthyroidism and roughly 17 progressor patients) is reported in the paper. Prospective prediction of ophthalmopathy was tested in an independent validation cohort of approximately 19 hyperthyroidism patients and 17 patients who later progressed to ophthalmopathy. TCR V-J signatures able to tell the groups apart were searched for in a discovery cohort of some 97 patients, of whom roughly 42 had Graves' ophthalmopathy and around 56 had stable Graves' hyperthyroidism. The approximately 90 discovery patients were divided at random into training and test sets in a 7:3 ratio. In addition, the study compared T-cell repertoires in thyroid tissue and in blood from a handful of Graves' hyperthyroidism patients. Here is what the overall study found, with its caveats: Most expanded thyroid clonotypes (frequency above 0.001) were also detected in blood, a finding suggesting that blood repertoires may reflect thyroid immune responses. In validation, the model predicted progression to ophthalmopathy a median of 6.5 months before onset, with around 70% sensitivity and nearly 75% specificity. A model built on a 13 V-J signature distinguished ophthalmopathy from stable hyperthyroidism, reaching 87.88% sensitivity and 81.08% specificity in cross-validation and 80%/75% in testing. Sample size was not statistically predetermined, and blinding of investigators to group allocation was not performed.

Hyperthyroidism patients were newly diagnosed, with disease duration under 2 months, and aged 18 to 65 years. The study excluded patients with uncontrolled infections, other autoimmune diseases, pregnancy or lactation. Clinical symptoms, serum thyroxine and TRAb, thyroid ultrasound, and orbital computed tomography formed the basis for the diagnoses. For progressor patients, blood was drawn at the first diagnosis of hyperthyroidism, before any ophthalmopathy symptoms had appeared. PBMCs were separated from under 12 ml of fresh peripheral blood using Ficoll-Paque density gradient centrifugation. Progressor patients were initially diagnosed with Graves' hyperthyroidism and developed ophthalmopathy during follow-up. Total RNA was extracted with Trizol reagent, and quality was checked on an Agilent 2100 Bioanalyzer. Amplification of TCR beta CDR3 regions was carried out from RNA transcripts. The TCR CDR3 was subjected to a first round of RT-PCR using the HTBI primer set and the Qiagen OneStep RT-PCR kit. A second multiplex PCR round built the libraries, followed by size selection and purification. The libraries were sequenced on an Illumina HiSeq2000 using paired-end 100 bp reads. The published analysis was carried out like this. Raw data were processed with SOAPnuke, discarding reads with adapters, uncalled bases, mean Phred below 15, or no exact constant-primer or identifier match. COPE v1.2.5 was used to merge high-quality paired reads, and clonotypes were defined as unique nucleotide sequences. MiTCR v1.1 was used to align clonotypes to the IMGT TRBV, TRBD and TRBJ reference segments. Only V-J combinations with frequency above 0.0001, covering 99.2% of repertoires, were analysed. A TCS score was defined as the ratio of F50 (clonal expansion) to E x V (chaos), with BLOSUM62-based TCRdist applied between CDR3 peptides within each V-J. Welch's t-statistics and random forest reduced 514 V-J features to 10 to 15, which were used in a naive Bayes classifier (R e1071). The public reads were quality trimmed at Q25 with fastp and then assembled into clones with MiXCR by TCRdb, keeping productive beta chains. Identical CDR3 proteins give one entry, which carries the most common genes and DNA. These V and J calls rely on TCRdb rather than the paper's analysis. Present in this sample are fewer than 650,000 distinct CDR3 sequences, 14% of which were seen just once. The ten largest account for about 5.8% of the sample.

To note about this clonotype: Its recognized antigen is unknown. Per-nucleotide qualities are absent, and no much larger clonotype sits a single base away.

V is cut back by 8 bases and J by 4 bases, with 13 bases in the junction unmatched. As encoded in the germline V gene (reference sequence), CDR1 is MNHEY while CDR2 is SMNVEV. The CDR3 contains 17 residues, cysteine and phenylalanine counted. Of all the DNA, just the CDR3 is kept, 51 bases in frame from base 1. This clonotype was sampled from a woman in her thirties with Graves' hyperthyroidism that later progressed to Graves' ophthalmopathy. The sequenced sample consisted of blood. The V and J segments used are TRBV27 and TRBJ2-1; 11 bases in the middle match TRBD2. The CDR3 protein: CASLTYPGTSGYNEQFF. The DNA sequence is given as TGTGCCAGCCTAACCTACCCCGGGACTAGCGGTTACAATGAGCAGTTCTTC.